This T cell receptor beta chain was sequenced for a study of T cell responses to AZD1222 COVID-19 vaccine. The method was immunoSEQ multiplex PCR; TCRdb's version includes in-frame clones alone and lacks a portion of them. The sample lists approximately 110,000 clones; 85% were seen once. CDR1 is KGHSH, CDR2 LQKENI, per germline. The CDR3 has 12 amino acids. Deletions cut 2 bases from V and 8 bases from J, with 4 bases between. The clonotype was recovered from an adult who received the AZD1222 COVID-19 vaccine. The specimen was peripheral blood, collected 28 days after the second AZD1222 dose. The rearrangement links TRBV18 to TRBJ1-6, with unresolved D. The CDR3 DNA sequence: TGTGCCAGCTCACCAGGGGATTCACCCCTCCACTTT. It yields the protein CASSPGDSPLHF.